This T cell receptor beta chain was recovered during a study of blood T cell repertoires in COVID-19. This clone was counted at least ten times. Those enrolled, adults aged about 18 to 89 years, came from under 25 US areas. The V gene's germline CDR1 is MNHEY and CDR2 SVGEGT. The CDR3 is 15 residues long. V was trimmed by 5 bases and J by 2 bases, leaving 16 bases between them. As originally analysed: It was from reference gene primer amplification that nucleated cell counts were estimated. Measured with immunoSEQ multiplex PCR; TCRdb has only the in-frame clones, and not every one. V, J and clone size reflect that table, while D and trimming were determined from the DNA. The sample yields almost 250,000 clones, roughly 86% seen once.

The chain has TRBV6-2 or TRBV6-3 and TRBJ2-7; tentative D call: TRBD2 (6 bases). The source is a woman in her forties or fifties who had recovered from COVID-19. Material: PBMCs or T cells enriched from blood (not recorded which). The CDR3 sequence is CASSPLADSAYEQYF. The CDR3 DNA reads as TGTGCCAGCAGTCCACTAGCTGATTCCGCCTACGAGCAGTACTTC.